This T cell receptor beta chain was obtained from a study of beta chain features in type 1 diabetes. Expressed TCRB transcripts were sequenced after all isolated RNA was converted to cDNA. TCRdb's copy holds only in-frame clones and misses some; the assay was immunoSEQ multiplex PCR. The sample contains more than 150,000 clones, 9% to 10% of which appear only once. This clone was counted at least ten times. Sequenced material: central memory CD4+ T cells from blood. The source of this sequence is a woman in her late teens or twenties in good health.

Here the CDR3 reads CASLKTSGGYNEQFF. The CDR3 nucleotides read TGTGCCAGCCTTAAAACTAGCGGAGGGTACAATGAGCAGTTCTTC. V gene TRBV25-1 combines with J gene TRBJ2-1; TRBD2 agrees at 8 bases. Germline CDR1 MGHDK, CDR2 SYGVNS. The J segment lost 4 bases and the V segment lost 8 bases, leaving 10 bases of the junction unmatched. This CDR3 contains 15 residues.